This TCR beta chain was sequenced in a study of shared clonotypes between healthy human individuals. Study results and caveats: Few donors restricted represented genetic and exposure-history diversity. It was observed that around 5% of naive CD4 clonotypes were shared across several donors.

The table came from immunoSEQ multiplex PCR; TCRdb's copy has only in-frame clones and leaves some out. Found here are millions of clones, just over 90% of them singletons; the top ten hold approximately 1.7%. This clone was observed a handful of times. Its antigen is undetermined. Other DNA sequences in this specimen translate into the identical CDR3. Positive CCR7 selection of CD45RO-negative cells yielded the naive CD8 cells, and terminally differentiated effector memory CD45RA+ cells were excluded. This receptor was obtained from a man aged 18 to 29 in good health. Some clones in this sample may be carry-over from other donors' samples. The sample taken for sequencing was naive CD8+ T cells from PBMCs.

The CDR3 loop is CASSHTGELFF. For the CDR3, the DNA is TGTGCCAGCAGCCATACCGGGGAGCTGTTTTTT. The chain joins TRBV27 to TRBJ2-2; D ambiguous. Germline V gene lookup returns CDR1 MNHEY and CDR2 SMNVEV (reference sequence). The CDR3 loop spans 11 amino acids. Trimming removed 6 bases at V and 5 bases at J, with 4 bases between.